Listed below are T cell receptor beta chains from one sample, sequenced in a study of blood T cell repertoires in COVID-19. Clones were read by immunoSEQ multiplex PCR, and TCRdb kept only the in-frame ones, dropping some. Of approximately 93,000 clones listed, 75% to 90% are singletons. Sequenced: peripheral blood. The receptors derive from a human donor in a cohort sampled during active COVID-19. The CDR3 runs from the conserved cysteine through the conserved F or W. The order of the fields is D gene, J gene, V gene, clone size, CDR3 DNA, CDR3 protein. The D gene is left open where the match is weak. The listing skips clone size in some rows; elsewhere it reads once, few, many or a size class.

d_gene: TRBD1; j_gene: TRBJ1-4; v_gene: TRBV20-1; abundance: NA; CDR3nt: TGCAGTGGACAGGGGAATGAAAAACTGTTTTTT; CDR3aa: CSGQGNEKLFF
d_gene: TRBD1; j_gene: TRBJ1-2; v_gene: TRBV18; abundance: NA; CDR3nt: TGTGCCAGCTCACCCGAACAGGGGCCTAACTATGGCTACACCTTC; CDR3aa: CASSPEQGPNYGYTF
d_gene: NA; j_gene: TRBJ2-7; v_gene: TRBV3-1/TRBV3-2; abundance: NA; CDR3nt: TGTGCCAGCAGCTCTGACTATTACGAGCAGTACTTC; CDR3aa: CASSSDYYEQYF
d_gene: NA; j_gene: TRBJ2-3; v_gene: TRBV7-3; abundance: NA; CDR3nt: TGTGCCAGCAGCGCGAACTCAGATACGCAGTATTTT; CDR3aa: CASSANSDTQYF
d_gene: NA; j_gene: TRBJ2-5; v_gene: TRBV18; abundance: NA; CDR3nt: TGTGCCAGCTCACCTGCGGGGGAGACCCAGTACTTC; CDR3aa: CASSPAGETQYF
d_gene: TRBD2; j_gene: TRBJ2-7; v_gene: TRBV4-1; abundance: NA; CDR3nt: TGCGCCAGCAGCCACCAGCGGGAGGGGAGTTACGAGCAGTACTTC; CDR3aa: CASSHQREGSYEQYF
d_gene: TRBD1; j_gene: TRBJ2-7; v_gene: TRBV30; abundance: few; CDR3nt: TGTGCCTGGGGACAGGGAGGCTACGAGCAGTACTTC; CDR3aa: CAWGQGGYEQYF
d_gene: TRBD1; j_gene: TRBJ2-5; v_gene: TRBV6-5; abundance: NA; CDR3nt: TGTGCCAGCAGTAGGGACAGTTGGACTTCAGAGACCCAGTACTTC; CDR3aa: CASSRDSWTSETQYF
d_gene: NA; j_gene: TRBJ1-5; v_gene: TRBV2; abundance: NA; CDR3nt: TGTGCCAGCAGTGAAGGTCTTAAGCCCCAGCATTTT; CDR3aa: CASSEGLKPQHF
d_gene: NA; j_gene: TRBJ2-7; v_gene: TRBV7-9; abundance: NA; CDR3nt: TGTGCCAGCAGCTCCGCGGACGAGCAGTACTTC; CDR3aa: CASSSADEQYF
d_gene: TRBD1; j_gene: TRBJ2-7; v_gene: TRBV3-1/TRBV3-2; abundance: NA; CDR3nt: TGTGCCAGCAGCCAAGATATAGGGACAGGGGGCCGGGAGCAGTACTTC; CDR3aa: CASSQDIGTGGREQYF
d_gene: TRBD1; j_gene: TRBJ1-5; v_gene: TRBV28; abundance: NA; CDR3nt: TGTGCCAGCAGTTTACCCGGGACAGTAAACCCCAATCAGCCCCAGCATTTT; CDR3aa: CASSLPGTVNPNQPQHF
d_gene: NA; j_gene: TRBJ2-3; v_gene: TRBV5-1; abundance: NA; CDR3nt: TGCGCCAGCAGCTATGGGGTGGAGGGTGTTACGCAGTATTTT; CDR3aa: CASSYGVEGVTQYF
d_gene: TRBD1; j_gene: TRBJ2-1; v_gene: TRBV20-1; abundance: NA; CDR3nt: TGCGTCGCAGGGGGCAATGAGCAGTTCTTC; CDR3aa: CVAGGNEQFF
d_gene: NA; j_gene: TRBJ1-1; v_gene: TRBV11-3; abundance: NA; CDR3nt: TGTGCCAGCAGCAGCGGGGGGGCTAAGAACACTGAAGCTTTCTTT; CDR3aa: CASSSGGAKNTEAFF
d_gene: TRBD2; j_gene: TRBJ2-3; v_gene: TRBV18; abundance: NA; CDR3nt: TGTGCCAGCTCCCTACGGACTAGCGGCCACACAGATACGCAGTATTTT; CDR3aa: CASSLRTSGHTDTQYF
d_gene: TRBD1; j_gene: TRBJ2-5; v_gene: TRBV10-1; abundance: NA; CDR3nt: TGCGCCAGCAGCTCCCGGGACAGGTGGAACCCGAGGGCCCAAGAGACCCAGTACTTC; CDR3aa: CASSSRDRWNPRAQETQYF
d_gene: NA; j_gene: TRBJ1-3; v_gene: TRBV10-2; abundance: NA; CDR3nt: TGCGCCACCCGGTCCGGAAACACCATATATTTT; CDR3aa: CATRSGNTIYF
d_gene: NA; j_gene: TRBJ1-1; v_gene: TRBV27; abundance: NA; CDR3nt: TGCGCCAGCCCCCGGAGAAACACTGAAGCTTTCTTT; CDR3aa: CASPRRNTEAFF
d_gene: NA; j_gene: TRBJ1-2; v_gene: TRBV27; abundance: NA; CDR3nt: TGTGCCAGCAGTTTAGTCCGGGGCTATGGCTACACCTTC; CDR3aa: CASSLVRGYGYTF
d_gene: NA; j_gene: TRBJ1-3; v_gene: TRBV25-1; abundance: NA; CDR3nt: TGTGCCAGCAGTGAACTCCCCCGAAACACCATATATTTT; CDR3aa: CASSELPRNTIYF
d_gene: TRBD1; j_gene: TRBJ2-2; v_gene: TRBV27; abundance: NA; CDR3nt: TGTGCCAGCAGTTTAACGGGGGGACAGGGTGGGTGGACCGGGGAGCTGTTTTTT; CDR3aa: CASSLTGGQGGWTGELFF
d_gene: NA; j_gene: TRBJ1-5; v_gene: TRBV6-5; abundance: NA; CDR3nt: TGTGCCAGCAGGTTAGGGGGCAATCAGCCCCAGCATTTT; CDR3aa: CASRLGGNQPQHF
d_gene: TRBD2; j_gene: TRBJ2-1; v_gene: TRBV2; abundance: NA; CDR3nt: TGTGCCAGCAGGGCACTAGCGCTCCTCTTGGGTGAGCAGTTCTTC; CDR3aa: CASRALALLLGEQFF
d_gene: TRBD2; j_gene: TRBJ2-7; v_gene: TRBV19; abundance: NA; CDR3nt: TGTGCCAGTAGTCTTCTAGGGACTAGCGGGGTTCCCTACGAGCAGTACTTC; CDR3aa: CASSLLGTSGVPYEQYF
d_gene: TRBD2; j_gene: TRBJ2-1; v_gene: TRBV18; abundance: NA; CDR3nt: TGTGCCAGCCATACCTTAGCGGGATTTAATGAGCAGTTCTTC; CDR3aa: CASHTLAGFNEQFF
d_gene: NA; j_gene: TRBJ2-3; v_gene: TRBV10-2; abundance: NA; CDR3nt: TGCGCCAGCAGTAGCGGGCCTAGCACAGATACGCAGTATTTT; CDR3aa: CASSSGPSTDTQYF
d_gene: TRBD2; j_gene: TRBJ2-1; v_gene: TRBV5-1; abundance: NA; CDR3nt: TGCGCCAGCAGCGTCGGGACTAGCGGGTCCTACAATGAGCAGTTCTTC; CDR3aa: CASSVGTSGSYNEQFF
d_gene: NA; j_gene: TRBJ2-2; v_gene: TRBV19; abundance: NA; CDR3nt: TGTGCCAGTACCATACACGGGGGGGAGCTGTTTTTT; CDR3aa: CASTIHGGELFF
d_gene: TRBD1; j_gene: TRBJ1-4; v_gene: TRBV28; abundance: NA; CDR3nt: TGTACCAGCAGTCTCCCGACAGGGGACGAAAAACTGTTTTTT; CDR3aa: CTSSLPTGDEKLFF
d_gene: NA; j_gene: TRBJ2-7; v_gene: TRBV30; abundance: few; CDR3nt: TGTGCCTGGAGCCCCATGCTTGGCAGCTCCTACGAGCAGTACTTC; CDR3aa: CAWSPMLGSSYEQYF
d_gene: TRBD2; j_gene: TRBJ2-5; v_gene: TRBV3-1/TRBV3-2; abundance: NA; CDR3nt: TGTGCCAGCAGCCAAACTAGCGGGAATCACTTTCCTCAAGAGACCCAGTACTTC; CDR3aa: CASSQTSGNHFPQETQYF
d_gene: NA; j_gene: TRBJ2-3; v_gene: TRBV12-3/TRBV12-4; abundance: NA; CDR3nt: TGTGCCAGCAGTTCCCAGGGAGATACGCAGTATTTT; CDR3aa: CASSSQGDTQYF
d_gene: TRBD2; j_gene: TRBJ2-1; v_gene: TRBV7-3; abundance: NA; CDR3nt: TGTGCCAGCAGCTCTCAGGGGTATGTAGCGGGAGATGAGCAGTTCTTC; CDR3aa: CASSSQGYVAGDEQFF
d_gene: NA; j_gene: TRBJ2-7; v_gene: TRBV20-1; abundance: few; CDR3nt: TGCAGTGCTACAGGGCACGAGCAGTACTTC; CDR3aa: CSATGHEQYF
d_gene: TRBD2; j_gene: TRBJ2-3; v_gene: TRBV6-5; abundance: NA; CDR3nt: TGTGCCAGCAGGACTAGCGAATCCACAGATACGCAGTATTTT; CDR3aa: CASRTSESTDTQYF
d_gene: TRBD2; j_gene: TRBJ2-4; v_gene: TRBV30; abundance: NA; CDR3nt: TGTGCCTGGAGTCACAGCGGGAGGACCAAAAACATTCAGTACTTC; CDR3aa: CAWSHSGRTKNIQYF
d_gene: NA; j_gene: TRBJ1-4; v_gene: TRBV2; abundance: once; CDR3nt: TGTGCCAGCAGTCGGGCAACTAATGAAAAACTGTTTTTT; CDR3aa: CASSRATNEKLFF
d_gene: NA; j_gene: TRBJ1-6; v_gene: TRBV4-1; abundance: NA; CDR3nt: TGCGCCAGCAGCCAAGATCGGAGGGTGGGATCCACTTCACCCCTCCACTTT; CDR3aa: CASSQDRRVGSTSPLHF
d_gene: TRBD2; j_gene: TRBJ2-1; v_gene: TRBV5-1; abundance: NA; CDR3nt: TGCGCCAGCAGCGCGGGGGGCCTATCGGTCCGCCGTTACAATGAGCAGTTCTTC; CDR3aa: CASSAGGLSVRRYNEQFF